A single sample gave rise to the 22 T cell receptor beta chains below, sequenced in a study of glioma-infiltrating T cells. The iRepertoire nested amplicon-rescue multiplex PCR amplified TCR alpha and beta CDR3s from RNA. Each CDR3 protein gets one entry after TCRdb re-called the multiplex PCR reads with MiXCR. The profile covers about 190,000 distinct CDR3 sequences, with around 32% appearing a single time and 20% taken by the ten largest. Sequenced sample: glioma tissue, nonneoplastic brain tissue, or PBMCs (not recorded which). Receptors were obtained from a human donor with low-grade glioma or glioblastoma, undergoing nonglioma brain surgery, or in good health (not recorded which).

In this sample, this clonotype turned up many times. V gene TRBV6-1 combines with J gene TRBJ2-1, with D unclear. Germline V gene data show CDR1 as MNHNS and CDR2 as SASEGT. The CDR3 is 12 amino acids. Trimming shortened V by 6 bases and J by 3 bases, and 6 bases separated the two germline ends. The CDR3 DNA sequence: TGTGCCAGCAGCAATTTCTACAATGAGCAGTTCTTC. Protein sequence: CASSNFYNEQFF.

Many counts were recorded for this clonotype. The rearrangement joins TRBV6-4 to TRBJ2-2, with D possibly TRBD2 on 6 matching bases. Germline loops: CDR1 MRHNA, CDR2 SNTAGT. Trimming cost V 8 bases and J 6 bases, with 10 bases left between them. CDR3 length equals 12 residues. CDR3 sequence (DNA): TGTGCCAGCCGGGGGATTGCCGGGGAGCTGTTTTTT. The encoded protein is CASRGIAGELFF.

This clonotype occurred many times. The chain couples TRBV15 to TRBJ1-5; a possible D gene is TRBD1 (5 bases). The CDR3 loop spans 15 amino acids. Trimming took 0 bases from V and 3 from J, leaving 9 bases between them. Germline loops: CDR1 LNHNV, CDR2 YYDKDF (reference sequence). The CDR3 nucleotides read TGTGCCACCAGCAGAGACAGGGCCTACAATCAGCCCCAGCATTTT. Encoded protein: CATSRDRAYNQPQHF.

This clonotype was picked up many times. The chain joins TRBV12-3 or TRBV12-4 to TRBJ1-3; possible D gene TRBD1, 6 bases. The CDR3 totals 13 residues. Between the trimmed V and J ends, which lost 7 bases and 2 bases, there was a span of 9 bases. The CDR3 nucleotides read TGTGCCAGCACAAGGGACACTGGAAACACCATATATTTT. Translating it yields CASTRDTGNTIYF.

Concerning this clonotype itself: Because it lacks the conserved phenylalanine or tryptophan at the end, this CDR3 is likely a read error. The chain is built from TRBV6-1 and TRBJ1-5, with D unresolved. Germline assignment: CDR1 MNHNS and CDR2 SASEGT. The CDR3 has 14 amino acids. V was clipped by 6 bases and J by 9 bases, with 18 bases between them. CDR3: CASRRDGPGGPQHL. The CDR3 coding sequence is TGTGCCAGCAGACGTGACGGCCCAGGTGGGCCCCAGCATCTT.

Turning to this clonotype: A much larger clone differs from this one at a single base, so this may be a read error. This chain connects TRBV3-1 to TRBJ1-5, with 7 bases matching TRBD1. The CDR3 has 14 amino acids. Germline-derived CDR1 and CDR2 are LGHDT and YNNKEL (reference sequence). This chain's CDR3 is CASSLGQYNQPHHF. CDR3 nucleotides: TGTGCCAGCAGCCTGGGACAGTACAATCAGCCCCACCATTTT.

V and J are TRBV3-1 and TRBJ2-2; D not resolved. This CDR3 has 13 amino acids. CDR1 and CDR2 from the germline V gene are LGHDT and YNNKEL (reference sequence). With 7 bases removed from V and 0 bases from J, the gap between germline ends came to 6 bases. The CDR3 DNA reads TGTGCCAGCAAATACGCGAACACCGGGGAGCTGTTTTTT. It is translated as CASKYANTGELFF.

This clonotype has ten or more counts. The chain recombines TRBV10-2 with TRBJ2-1, with a weak D call TRBD2 (5 bases). This CDR3 is 12 amino acids long. Trimming took off 8 bases at V and 4 bases at J, with 9 bases between the two ends. Germline V gives CDR1 WSHSY, CDR2 SAAADI. The CDR3 sequence is CASLGLYNEQFF. The CDR3, as DNA: TGCGCCAGCCTCGGACTTTACAATGAGCAGTTCTTC.

This clonotype was seen ten or more times. The chain carries TRBV7-2 and TRBJ1-2; TRBD1 agrees at 12 bases. The CDR3 has 16 amino acids. Trimming cost V 3 bases and J 6 bases; bases outside gene matches: 8. Germline-derived CDR1 and CDR2 are SGHTA and FQGNSA. CDR3 loop: CASSFRGQGARDGYTF. The CDR3 region has the DNA TGTGCCAGCAGCTTTAGGGGACAGGGGGCGCGGGATGGCTACACCTTC.

This clonotype was seen only a few times. V gene TRBV29-1 combines with J gene TRBJ2-7; D gene uncertain. The CDR3 is made up of 12 amino acids. The germline CDR1 and CDR2 sequences are SQVTM and ANQGSEA. V gave up 7 bases and J gave up 0 bases, with 10 bases separating them. CDR3 coding DNA: TGCAGCGCGGTATCCCTCTCCTACGAGCAGTACTTC. Translation: CSAVSLSYEQYF.

This clonotype has ten or more counts. The CDR3 protein is CASSSDSYNSPLHF. The CDR3 region has the DNA TGTGCCAGCAGTTCCGACTCCTATAATTCACCCCTCCACTTT. The V and J genes are TRBV27 and TRBJ1-6; D is ambiguous. The CDR3 is 14 amino acids. V lost 4 bases and J lost 0, with 4 bases in between. Germline loops: CDR1 MNHEY, CDR2 SMNVEV (reference sequence).

Note on this clonotype: A junction boundary mismatches the germline segment, possibly from a read error. The chain combines TRBV7-2 with TRBJ2-6; D possibly matches TRBD1 or TRBD2 (6 bases each). CDR1 and CDR2 (germline): SGHTA, FQGNSA. This CDR3 contains 17 residues. The CDR3: CASSLAPGMSGANVMTF. For the CDR3, the DNA is TGTGCCAGCAGCTTAGCGCCAGGGATGTCGGGGGCCAACGTCATGACTTTC.

The sample holds many counts of this clonotype. The chain uses TRBV27 and TRBJ2-7, with D possibly matching TRBD2 (5 bases). Germline lookup yields CDR1 MNHEY and CDR2 SMNVEV (reference sequence). V was clipped by 8 bases and J by 0 bases, with 11 bases between them. This CDR3 region has 13 residues. Written as DNA, the CDR3 is TGTGCCAGCGGACTTTCTAGCTCCTACGAGCAGTACTTC. Protein product: CASGLSSSYEQYF.

As for this clonotype: A much larger clone is a single base away; this may be a read error. The chain has TRBV4-1 and TRBJ1-2, with TRBD1 matching 8 bases. The CDR3 loop spans 14 amino acids. The ends lost 7 bases at V and 6 bases at J; junction bases unmatched: 10. Germline V CDR1 and CDR2: MGHRA, YSYEKL. CDR3 in DNA: TGCGCCAGCAACCCCGACAGGGGTAGTAATGGCTACACCTTC. This gives the protein CASNPDRGSNGYTF.

Details on this clonotype: One base away lies a much larger clone, so this may be a sequencing read error. J is TRBJ2-7 and V is TRBV10-3; 7 positions agree with TRBD1. There are 12 residues in the CDR3. Losses at the gene ends were 8 bases for V and 3 bases for J; bases not matched to a gene: 4. In germline, CDR1 is ENHRY, CDR2 SYGVKD. CDR3 bases: TGTGCCATCGGTTCAGGGGGCTACGAGCAGTACTTC. This gives the protein CAIGSGGYEQYF.

This clonotype was seen ten or more times. The chain uses TRBV3-1 and TRBJ2-5, with 7 bases that match TRBD2. V gave up 1 base and J gave up 5 bases; unmatched junction bases: 4. The CDR3 runs to 14 residues. In germline, CDR1 is LGHDT, CDR2 YNNKEL (reference sequence). Here the CDR3 reads CASSQVGGWETQYF. CDR3 DNA: TGTGCCAGCAGCCAAGTCGGGGGGTGGGAGACCCAGTACTTC.

The sample holds many counts of this clonotype. This chain joins TRBV29-1 and TRBJ1-1, with D hard to call. Germline V gene lookup returns CDR1 SQVTM and CDR2 ANQGSEA. The CDR3 extends over 13 amino acids. Trimming left V 5 bases short and J 1 base short, with 11 bases between. The CDR3 reads CSVHEVWNTEAFF. The CDR3 DNA reads TGCAGCGTTCATGAAGTCTGGAACACTGAAGCTTTCTTT. Complete variable domain (other parts from reference TRBV29-1 and TRBJ1-1): SAVISQKPSRDICQRGTSLTIQCQVDSQVTMMFWYRQQPGQSLTLIATANQGSEATYESGFVIDKFPISRPNLTFSTLTVSNMSPEDSSIYLCSVHEVWNTEAFFGQGTRLTVV.

This chain connects TRBV4-2 to TRBJ2-5; 8 positions agree with TRBD2. Germline V gene lookup returns CDR1 LGHNA and CDR2 YNFKEQ. With 0 bases clipped from V and 4 bases from J, the junction kept 7 bases outside the gene matches. There are 16 residues in the CDR3. CDR3 nucleotides: TGTGCCAGCAGCCAAGAAACAGCGGGAGTAGCAGAGACCCAGTACTTC. It translates to CASSQETAGVAETQYF.

The chain carries TRBV27 and TRBJ2-1, with D possibly matching TRBD1 (7 bases). The CDR3 has 14 amino acids. V lost 6 bases to trimming and J lost 1 base, with 10 bases between them. Germline-derived CDR1 and CDR2 are MNHEY and SMNVEV (reference sequence). CDR3 in DNA: TGTGCCAGCAGCAGGGGGAGGTCCTACAATGAGCAGTTCTTC. This codes for CASSRGRSYNEQFF.

This clonotype was counted a few times. The rearrangement joins TRBV13 to TRBJ2-7; D might be TRBD1 (6 bases). Per the germline V gene, CDR1 is PRHDT and CDR2 is FYEKMQ (reference sequence). With 4 bases removed from V and 2 bases from J, the gap between germline ends came to 12 bases. This CDR3 is built from 14 residues. The CDR3 sequence is CASSSPDSAYEQYF. CDR3 nucleotide sequence: TGTGCCAGCAGCTCGCCGGACAGCGCCTACGAGCAGTACTTC.

Concerning this clonotype itself: This could be a read error, since a much larger clone is one nucleotide away. The rearrangement joins TRBV4-1 to TRBJ2-7, with 12 bases that match TRBD2. V shed 2 bases and J 7 bases; nucleotides not matched to a gene: 12. The CDR3 sequence is 17 residues long. CDR1 MGHRA and CDR2 YSYEKL come from the germline V gene. The CDR3 loop reads CASSQYMTSGGYNEQYF. The CDR3 region has the DNA TGCGCCAGCAGCCAATATATGACTAGCGGGGGATACAATGAGCAGTACTTC.

Many counts were recorded for this clonotype. The CDR3 sequence is CASSGGQQTHQPQHF. In DNA form, the CDR3 reads TGTGCCAGCAGTGGGGGACAGCAAACCCATCAGCCCCAGCATTTT. The rearrangement links TRBV28 to TRBJ1-5; 7 bases are shared with TRBD1. Germline-derived CDR1 and CDR2 are MDHEN and SYDVKM. This CDR3 comprises 15 residues. V dropped 5 bases and J dropped 5; count of bases not matched to a gene: 9. Filled out from reference TRBV28 and TRBJ1-5, the complete variable domain reads DVKVTQSSRYLVKRTGEKVFLECVQDMDHENMFWYRQDPGLGLRLIYFSYDVKMKEKGDIPEGYSVSREKKERFSLILESASTNQTSMYLCASSGGQQTHQPQHFGDGTRLSIL.